This entry is about one T cell receptor (beta chain). All sorted populations exceeded 95% purity. The source of the sample is a study of beta chain features in type 1 diabetes. In the study overall: Patients and healthy donors were similar in age, gender and cell yields.

V was pared by 2 bases and J by 4 bases, with 6 bases of the junction left unmatched. The CDR3 length is 15 residues. Germline values: CDR1 SGHAT, CDR2 FQNNGV. As every portion of the isolated RNA was reverse transcribed, the sequencing read expressed TCRB transcripts. Sequencing was performed with immunoSEQ multiplex PCR; in TCRdb, only in-frame clones are kept and a portion is missing. In the table there are hundreds of thousands of clones, 14% of which are singletons. The material sequenced was central memory CD4+ T cells from blood. V and J are TRBV11-2 and TRBJ1-1, with 8 nucleotides matching TRBD1. The source is a man aged 25 to 40 in good health. CDR3 loop: CASSLRQGLVTEAFF. Here the CDR3 DNA reads TGTGCCAGCAGCTTACGACAGGGGTTGGTCACTGAAGCTTTCTTT.